A single sample gave rise to the 7 T cell receptor beta chains below, sequenced in a study of cytomegalovirus exposure and HLA in healthy donors. The PCR used 60 Vbeta and 13 Jbeta primers. Libraries were prepared by immunoSEQ multiplex PCR; TCRdb keeps only in-frame clonotypes and omits some of them. The table has 140,000 to 150,000 clones, 60% to 80% seen once. The source material was PBMCs. The source is a woman aged 40 to 55 in good health and CMV-seropositive.

This rearrangement joins TRBV6-1 to TRBJ2-1; TRBD1 aligns across 10 bases. The CDR3 covers 16 residues. Germline V lookup: CDR1 MNHNS, CDR2 SASEGT. The V segment lost 1 base and the J segment 12 bases; nucleotides outside the gene matches: 12. The CDR3 DNA sequence: TGTGCCAGCAGTGAAGGGAGACAGGGGGCGAAAAGCGGGCAGTTCTTC. Its translation: CASSEGRQGAKSGQFF.

This chain links TRBV10-2 with TRBJ2-1, with TRBD1 identical over 7 bases. Germline V CDR1 and CDR2: WSHSY, SAAADI. CDR3 size: 14 residues. V lost 5 bases to trimming and J lost 9 bases; unmatched junction nucleotides: 10. CDR3 protein: CASSRTGQAGEQFF. The DNA for the CDR3 is TGCGCCAGCAGTCGAACAGGACAGGCCGGTGAGCAGTTCTTC.

The chain is built from TRBV7-6 and TRBJ1-3; D unclear. The CDR3 spans 12 residues. Trimming removed 2 bases from V and 10 bases from J, with 9 bases in between. Germline V gene lookup returns CDR1 SGHVS and CDR2 FNYEAQ. The CDR3 region has the DNA TGTGCCAGCAGCTTATGTCGAGGTACCATATATTTT. Protein: CASSLCRGTIYF.

The chain links TRBV19 to TRBJ2-2; 10 bases align to TRBD1. The junction had 0 bases not matched to a gene; V was cut back by 1 base and J by 4 bases. This CDR3 has 15 residues. The germline CDR1 and CDR2 sequences are LNHDA and SQIVND (reference sequence). CDR3 nucleotide sequence: TGTGCCAGTAGTATAGGACAGGGGGCCACCGGGGAGCTGTTTTTT. This codes for CASSIGQGATGELFF.

The chain has TRBV27 and TRBJ1-2, with D perhaps TRBD1 (6 bases). The CDR3 is 13 residues long. Trimming took off 8 bases at V and 8 bases at J, with 18 bases between the two ends. Germline lookup yields CDR1 MNHEY and CDR2 SMNVEV (reference sequence). In nucleotides, the CDR3 is TGTGCCAGCCACGCCACAGGGACTAGAGGCTACACCTTC. Protein sequence: CASHATGTRGYTF.

The rearrangement uses TRBV19 and TRBJ1-4; 10 bases match TRBD1. CDR3 length: 15 residues. Germline lookup yields CDR1 LNHDA and CDR2 SQIVND (reference sequence). J was trimmed by 6 bases and V by 10 bases; bases with no gene match: 11. This chain's CDR3 is CATHQPGTGDEKLFF. The CDR3 DNA follows: TGTGCCACTCACCAGCCCGGGACAGGGGATGAAAAACTGTTTTTT.

The genes are TRBV7-3 and TRBJ2-1; D is perhaps TRBD2 (5 bases). The germline V and J ends were trimmed by 5 bases and 10 bases, with 15 bases remaining between them. The CDR3 consists of 13 residues. Germline V lookup: CDR1 SGHTA, CDR2 FQGTGA. CDR3 in amino acids: CASSPQREGEQFF. DNA of the CDR3: TGTGCCAGCAGCCCCCAAAGAGAGGGAGAGCAGTTCTTC. Using reference TRBV7-3 and TRBJ2-1 for the parts outside the CDR3, the full variable domain is GAGVSQTPSNKVTEKGKYVELRCDPISGHTALYWYRQSLGQGPEFLIYFQGTGAADDSGLPNDRFFAVRPEGSVSTLKIQRTERGDSAVYLCASSPQREGEQFFGPGTRLTVL.